The 4 T cell receptor beta chains listed next were all sequenced from one sample in a study of vaccination and CD4 T cells after COVID-19. Which antigens these TCRs recognize remains unknown. Treatment defined: approximately 9-day PBMC culture with coronavirus spike peptide pools or control peptides (ViraFEST assay). An unexposed donor provided the CD4+ T cells, which were collected before the COVID-19 pandemic (2011-2018). Cultured CD4+ T cells had their DNA profiled by the Oncomine TCR Beta short-read assay. TCRdb reanalysed the PCR reads using MiXCR and keeps one entry per CDR3 protein. This sample has around 8,000 distinct CDR3 sequences; about 42% occur once, and the top ten carry around 15%. The source material was CD4+ T cells from blood, cultured in vitro. The receptors originated from a human donor in good health.

A few counts support this clonotype. The chain employs TRBV6-1 and TRBJ2-4, with D perhaps matching TRBD1 or TRBD2 (6 bases each). The CDR3 length is 14 residues. Germline loops: CDR1 MNHNS, CDR2 SASEGT. The V gene lost 5 bases and the J gene lost 6 bases, with 14 bases spanning the gap. The CDR3 spells CASSPLGGGNIQYF. The CDR3 DNA sequence: TGTGCCAGCAGTCCTCTGGGGGGCGGAAACATTCAGTACTTC.

In this sample, this clonotype turned up a few times. The chain has TRBV2 and TRBJ1-1; TRBD1 agrees at 7 bases. This CDR3 is built from 19 residues. J gave up 2 bases and V 5 bases, and 20 bases lay outside the gene matches. The germline V gene encodes CDR1 SNHLY and CDR2 FYNNEI. Here the CDR3 reads CASSRRQGARLVLNTEAFF. In DNA form, the CDR3 reads TGTGCCAGCAGTCGCCGACAGGGCGCCCGACTCGTATTAAACACTGAAGCTTTCTTT.

This clonotype was counted only a few times. The chain couples TRBV6-1 to TRBJ2-1, with TRBD1 identical over 9 bases. CDR3 size: 15 residues. With V trimmed by 5 bases and J by 8 bases, 10 bases remained unmatched. Per the germline V gene, CDR1 is MNHNS and CDR2 is SASEGT. CDR3 in amino acids: CASSPWTGVGDEQFF. CDR3 DNA sequence: TGTGCCAGCAGTCCCTGGACAGGGGTAGGCGATGAGCAGTTCTTC.

In its sample, this clonotype was seen a few times. The V and J genes are TRBV19 and TRBJ1-1, with 7 nucleotides matching TRBD1. Unmatched junction bases numbered 7, after V lost 2 bases and J lost 1 base. The germline V gene encodes CDR1 LNHDA and CDR2 SQIVND (reference sequence). The CDR3 extends over 16 amino acids. CDR3 residues: CASSIQGTVRNTEAFF. DNA of the CDR3: TGTGCCAGTAGTATACAAGGGACAGTGAGGAACACTGAAGCTTTCTTT.